This entry lists 30 T cell receptor beta chains sequenced from one sample in a study of blood T cells in healthy people across ages. A second roughly 7 to 11 cycle PCR used barcoded and J-beta primers. TCRdb re-derived calls from the 5' RACE reads in MiXCR, one entry per CDR3 protein. The sample shows 850,000 to 950,000 distinct CDR3 sequences, under 30% of them seen only once. The sample taken for sequencing was blood. Receptors originate from a woman older than 75 in good health.

This clonotype occurred many times. This chain uses TRBV20-1 with TRBJ1-2; D ambiguous. The CDR3 has 12 residues. Trimming shortened V by 3 bases and J by 1 base, and 6 bases separated the two germline ends. CDR1 is DFQATT and CDR2 is SNEGSKA in the germline V gene (reference sequence). CDR3 loop: CSASPNNYGYTF. The CDR3 nucleotides read TGCAGTGCTAGCCCTAATAACTATGGCTACACCTTC.

About this clonotype: Being one base from a much bigger clone, this may be a read error. The V and J genes are TRBV11-3 and TRBJ2-1, with D uncertain. CDR1 is SGHNT and CDR2 is YENEEA in the germline V gene. The CDR3 loop spans 18 amino acids. The CDR3, as DNA: TGTGCCAGCAGCTTCCCGATGCGTGGTGGTAGCTCCTACAATGAGCGGTTCTTC. Translated: CASSFPMRGGSSYNERFF.

The J gene is TRBJ2-3, the V gene TRBV4-2, with TRBD2 matching 13 bases. The V gene end was trimmed by 4 bases and the J gene end by 1 base; junction bases not matched to a gene: 8. There are 18 residues in the CDR3. Germline V CDR1 and CDR2: LGHNA, YNFKEQ. CDR3 in amino acids: CASSLTSGGAGGTDTQYF. For the CDR3, the DNA is TGTGCCAGCAGCCTTACTAGCGGGGGGGCAGGGGGCACAGATACGCAGTATTTT.

In its sample, this clonotype was seen a few times. The chain has TRBV18 and TRBJ1-1, with 9 positions matching TRBD1. Germline CDR1 KGHSH, CDR2 LQKENI. After removal of 3 bases from V and 0 bases from J, the junction contained 8 bases not matched to a gene. This CDR3 has 17 residues. The CDR3 nucleotides are TGTGCCAGCTCACCGCTAACAGGGGGCACGGTGAACACTGAAGCTTTCTTT. Its translation: CASSPLTGGTVNTEAFF.

This clonotype was observed at least ten times. The rearrangement uses TRBV3-1 and TRBJ2-3, with no clear D. Trimming pared 0 bases from V and 6 bases from J, leaving 13 bases between. The CDR3 is 15 amino acids. Looked up from germline, CDR1 is LGHDT and CDR2 is YNNKEL (reference sequence). The CDR3 sequence is CASSQDVARSDTQYF. DNA of the CDR3: TGTGCCAGCAGCCAAGATGTGGCTAGGTCGGATACGCAGTATTTT.

The chain combines TRBV9 with TRBJ1-1; 9 bases fit TRBD1. The germline V gene has CDR1 SGDLS and CDR2 YYNGEE. Losses at the gene ends were 4 bases for V and 3 bases for J; bases not matched to a gene: 7. The CDR3 length is 15 residues. The CDR3 is CASSTNRGRHTEAFF. CDR3 DNA sequence: TGTGCCAGCAGCACAAACAGGGGGCGGCACACTGAAGCTTTCTTT.

This clonotype occurred a few times. The chain joins TRBV20-1 to TRBJ2-7; D may match TRBD1 or TRBD2 (5 bases each). The germline V gene has CDR1 DFQATT and CDR2 SNEGSKA (reference sequence). This CDR3 comprises 12 residues. Trimming cost V 4 bases and J 2 bases, with 9 bases left between them. In DNA form, the CDR3 reads TGCAGTGCTAATCGGGGCGCCTACGAGCAGTACTTC. Amino acids: CSANRGAYEQYF.

This clonotype was counted between two and nine times. A much larger clonotype is one base distant, so this may be a read error. The V gene is TRBV7-2, the J gene TRBJ2-1; D gene unclear. This CDR3 is 14 amino acids long. Germline-derived CDR1 and CDR2 are SGHTA and FQGNSA. Trimming cost V 8 bases and J 5 bases, with 16 bases left between them. CDR3: CASGPLRSHNEQFF. In DNA form, the CDR3 reads TGTGCCAGCGGCCCGCTCAGGAGCCACAATGAGCAGTTCTTC. Filled out from reference TRBV7-2 and TRBJ2-1, the complete variable domain reads GAGVSQSPSNKVTEKGKDVELRCDPISGHTALYWYRQSLGQGLEFLIYFQGNSAPDKSGLPSDRFSAERTGGSVSTLTIQRTQQEDSAVYLCASGPLRSHNEQFFGPGTRLTVL.

The chain couples TRBV6-2 or TRBV6-3 to TRBJ2-1, with TRBD2 matching 8 bases. V shed 7 bases, J shed 6 bases, and the junction held 5 bases outside the gene matches. There are 13 residues in the CDR3. CDR1 MNHEY and CDR2 SVGEGT come from the germline V gene. CDR3 DNA: TGTGCCAGCAAGGCGGGGGGCGGCAATGAGCAGTTCTTC. This encodes CASKAGGGNEQFF.

The chain employs TRBV30 and TRBJ2-1, with 12 bases that match TRBD2. V shed 5 bases, J shed 9 bases, and the junction held 11 bases outside the gene matches. Germline V CDR1 and CDR2: GTSNPN, SVGIG (reference sequence). The length of the CDR3 is 15 residues. CDR3 nucleotides: TGTGCCTGGGCTCTGACTAGCGGGGGCCTGGGTGAGCAGTTCTTC. Translation gives CAWALTSGGLGEQFF.

This clonotype has a count of ten or more. This rearrangement joins TRBV5-1 to TRBJ2-1; tentatively, D is TRBD1 or TRBD2 (6 bases each). The CDR3 extends over 15 amino acids. Trimming stripped 7 bases from V and 7 bases from J, with 21 bases between. Per germline, CDR1 SGHRS and CDR2 YFSETQ. The CDR3 sequence is CASSPGAGRSNEQFF. The CDR3 DNA sequence: TGCGCCAGCTCACCGGGGGCGGGACGAAGTAATGAGCAGTTCTTC.

The V gene is TRBV6-1, the J gene TRBJ2-2; a weak D match, TRBD1 (7 bases). The CDR3 has 15 amino acids. Germline CDR1 is MNHNS and CDR2 is SASEGT. V lost 3 bases to trimming and J lost 10 bases, with 18 bases between them. The CDR3 DNA sequence: TGTGCCAGCAGTGAGGGACAGTTTCGGAGGGAGGAGCTGTTTTTT. Amino acids: CASSEGQFRREELFF.

This clonotype came up many times. The chain uses TRBV12-3 or TRBV12-4 and TRBJ1-2; TRBD1 matches at 8 bases. Germline trimming cut 6 bases from V and 0 bases from J; bases unmatched to any gene: 6. The CDR3 is made up of 15 amino acids. In DNA, the CDR3 is TGTGCCAGCAGACTTACAGGGGGAGCTAACTATGGCTACACCTTC. It is translated as CASRLTGGANYGYTF.

The V call is TRBV6-5, the J call TRBJ1-1; 7 nucleotides align to TRBD1. Losses at the gene ends were 5 bases for V and 4 bases for J; bases not matched to a gene: 10. The CDR3 covers 15 residues. Germline-derived CDR1 and CDR2 are MNHEY and SVGAGI. The DNA of the CDR3 is TGTGCCAGCAGTCGACAGGGCCTTGGGAGCACTGAAGCTTTCTTT. Protein product: CASSRQGLGSTEAFF.

The chain combines TRBV7-2 with TRBJ2-7; D unresolved. The CDR3 totals 13 residues. CDR1 is SGHTA and CDR2 is FQGNSA in the germline V gene. Deletions cut 3 bases from V and 3 bases from J, with 9 bases between. CDR3 sequence (DNA): TGTGCCAGCAGCTTTAGTGGGCACTACGAGCAGTACTTC. This sequence encodes CASSFSGHYEQYF. The complete variable domain, with remaining parts taken from reference TRBV7-2 and TRBJ2-7, reads GAGVSQSPSNKVTEKGKDVELRCDPISGHTALYWYRQSLGQGLEFLIYFQGNSAPDKSGLPSDRFSAERTGGSVSTLTIQRTQQEDSAVYLCASSFSGHYEQYFGPGTRLTVT.

V gene TRBV18 combines with J gene TRBJ2-1; the D is unclear. The germline gives CDR1 KGHSH, CDR2 LQKENI. V lost 0 bases, J lost 9 bases, and 12 bases lay in between. This CDR3 has 14 residues. The CDR3 here is CASSPPSSDTEQFF. The CDR3 region has the DNA TGTGCCAGCTCACCACCGAGTTCAGACACTGAGCAGTTCTTC.

The rearrangement joins TRBV25-1 to TRBJ1-1, with D maybe TRBD1 (5 bases). Germline CDR1 is MGHDK and CDR2 is SYGVNS. CDR3 length equals 15 residues. Trimming removed 3 bases from V and 2 bases from J, with 13 bases in between. CDR3 DNA sequence: TGTGCCAGCAGTGACGAGGGACGGTTAAACACTGAAGCTTTCTTT. Translation: CASSDEGRLNTEAFF.

In this sample, this clonotype turned up a few times. This may be a read error, as it is one base from a much larger clone. The CDR3 loop reads CASSVGHQNGKLFF. CDR3 DNA: TGCGCCAGCTCAGTGGGACATCAGAATGGAAAACTGTTTTTT. V gene TRBV5-1 combines with J gene TRBJ1-4; tentatively, D is TRBD1 (6 bases). Germline values: CDR1 SGHRS, CDR2 YFSETQ. The CDR3 is 14 amino acids.

This clonotype was found many times. V gene TRBV9 combines with J gene TRBJ1-2, with D hard to call. This CDR3 has 11 residues. Germline CDR1 reads SGDLS; CDR2 reads YYNGEE. V was pared by 0 bases and J by 8 bases, with 5 bases between. The CDR3: CASSVETGYTF. For the CDR3, the DNA is TGTGCCAGCAGCGTAGAGACGGGCTACACCTTC.

This clonotype was detected ten times or more. This chain connects TRBV12-3 or TRBV12-4 to TRBJ2-3; TRBD2 aligns across 7 bases. The CDR3 consists of 15 residues. V shed 5 bases, J shed 2 bases, and the junction held 7 bases outside the gene matches. CDR3 residues: CASSPRGTNTDTQYF. CDR3 in DNA: TGTGCCAGCAGTCCGCGGGGGACTAACACAGATACGCAGTATTTT.

J is TRBJ2-7 and V is TRBV6-2 or TRBV6-3, with D perhaps TRBD1 (7 bases). The CDR3 is made up of 15 amino acids. V gave up 7 bases and J gave up 3 bases, with 19 bases separating them. In germline, CDR1 is MNHEY, CDR2 SVGEGT. For the CDR3, the DNA is TGTGCCAGCAACGACGACAGGGAGGAGGACTACGAGCAGTACTTC. Residues: CASNDDREEDYEQYF.

The sample holds many counts of this clonotype. The chain carries TRBV7-2 and TRBJ2-1; D is uncertain. CDR3 size: 15 residues. CDR1 is SGHTA and CDR2 is FQGNSA in the germline V gene. V was clipped by 1 base and J by 4 bases, with 11 bases between them. Here the CDR3 DNA reads TGTGCCAGCAGCTTAGGTCTAAGCAGGTACAATGAGCAGTTCTTC. Encoded protein: CASSLGLSRYNEQFF.

Ten or more counts support this clonotype. CDR3 region: CASSYAGLVGADTQYF. In nucleotides, the CDR3 is TGTGCCAGCAGTTATGCGGGACTAGTCGGCGCAGATACGCAGTATTTT. J is TRBJ2-3 and V is TRBV6-2 or TRBV6-3; 8 bases fit TRBD2. Trimming took 3 bases from V and 4 from J; bases not matched to a gene: 9. Germline-derived CDR1 and CDR2 are MNHEY and SVGEGT. This CDR3 region has 16 residues.

In the case of this clonotype: A read error is possible here, since a much larger clone lies one base away. This rearrangement joins TRBV28 to TRBJ1-2; TRBD1 agrees at 8 bases. The V segment lost 4 bases and the J segment 6 bases; nucleotides outside the gene matches: 4. Germline CDR1 reads MDHEN; CDR2 reads SYDVKM. The CDR3 runs to 13 residues. The CDR3 sequence: CASSSRTGNGYTF. The DNA of the CDR3 is TGTGCCAGCAGTTCCAGGACAGGGAATGGCTACACCTTC.

V is TRBV5-1 and J is TRBJ2-3, with D unresolved. The V end lost 1 base, the J end lost 2 bases, and 11 bases lay between the germline ends. CDR1 is SGHRS and CDR2 is YFSETQ in the germline V gene. The CDR3 sequence is 15 residues long. The DNA for the CDR3 is TGCGCCAGCAGCTTGACGGTGGGCCTCACAGATACGCAGTATTTT. Amino acid sequence: CASSLTVGLTDTQYF.

The V and J genes are TRBV7-8 and TRBJ2-3; 7 bases match TRBD2. Per the germline V gene, CDR1 is SGHVS and CDR2 is FQNEAQ. The CDR3 has 16 residues. With 1 base clipped from V and 2 bases from J, the junction kept 6 bases outside the gene matches. The CDR3: CASSLEGGGNTDTQYF. The CDR3, as DNA: TGTGCCAGCAGCTTAGAGGGCGGGGGAAACACAGATACGCAGTATTTT.

The sample holds many counts of this clonotype. The V gene is TRBV10-3, the J gene TRBJ2-3; perhaps TRBD2 as D (7 bases). There are 15 residues in the CDR3. The V and J ends lost 2 bases and 0 bases respectively, with 9 bases between them. Germline-derived CDR1 and CDR2 are ENHRY and SYGVKD. The CDR3 DNA sequence: TGTGCCATCAGTGAGAAGGGGGGGAGCACAGATACGCAGTATTTT. Protein sequence: CAISEKGGSTDTQYF.

At least ten counts were recorded for this clonotype. The rearrangement joins TRBV29-1 to TRBJ2-5; D not resolved. Trimming took 0 bases from V and 2 from J, leaving 7 bases between them. The germline V gene encodes CDR1 SQVTM and CDR2 ANQGSEA. The CDR3 loop spans 13 amino acids. Here the CDR3 reads CSVEDQPQETQYF. The CDR3 coding sequence is TGCAGCGTTGAAGATCAACCGCAAGAGACCCAGTACTTC.

This clonotype appeared a few times. This may stem from a read error, because a much larger clone lies one nucleotide away. This rearrangement joins TRBV7-2 to TRBJ1-2, with TRBD1 matching over 11 bases. The junction had 10 bases not matched to a gene; V was cut back by 5 bases and J by 5 bases. Germline V gene sequence: CDR1 SGHTA, CDR2 FQGNSA. The CDR3 totals 16 residues. The CDR3 sequence is CASSPRTGGVGYGYTF. For the CDR3, the DNA is TGTGCCAGCAGCCCTAGGACAGGGGGCGTAGGATATGGCTACACCTTC.

This clonotype was seen ten or more times. The chain combines TRBV11-2 with TRBJ2-5, with 7 bases that match TRBD2. With 3 bases clipped from V and 4 bases from J, the junction kept 5 bases outside the gene matches. The CDR3 loop spans 14 amino acids. Germline V lookup: CDR1 SGHAT, CDR2 FQNNGV. DNA for the CDR3: TGTGCCAGCAGCTTGGGCGGGGGAACAGAGACCCAGTACTTC. Protein sequence: CASSLGGGTETQYF.